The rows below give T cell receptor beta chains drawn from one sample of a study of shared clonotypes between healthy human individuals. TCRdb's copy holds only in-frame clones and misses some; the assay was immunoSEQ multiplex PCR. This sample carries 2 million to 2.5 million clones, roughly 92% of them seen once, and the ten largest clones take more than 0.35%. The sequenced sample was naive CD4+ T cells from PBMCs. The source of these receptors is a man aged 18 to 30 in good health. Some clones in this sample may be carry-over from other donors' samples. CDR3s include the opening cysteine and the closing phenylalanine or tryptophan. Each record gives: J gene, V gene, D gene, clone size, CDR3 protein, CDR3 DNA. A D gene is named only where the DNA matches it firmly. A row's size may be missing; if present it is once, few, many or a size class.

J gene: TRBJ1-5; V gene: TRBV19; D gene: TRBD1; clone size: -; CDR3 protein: CASSQDRNQPQHF; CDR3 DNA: TGTGCCAGTAGTCAGGACAGGAATCAGCCCCAGCATTTT
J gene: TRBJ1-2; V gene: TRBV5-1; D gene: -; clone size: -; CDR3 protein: CASSLGGEHGYTF; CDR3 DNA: TGCGCCAGCAGCTTGGGAGGGGAGCATGGCTACACCTTC
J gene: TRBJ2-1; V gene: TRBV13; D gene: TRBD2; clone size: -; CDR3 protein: CASSFRTSGRVNEQFF; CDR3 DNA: TGTGCCAGCAGCTTCCGAACTAGCGGGAGGGTAAATGAGCAGTTCTTC
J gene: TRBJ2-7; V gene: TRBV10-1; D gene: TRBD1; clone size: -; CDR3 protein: CASSDPGTGSYEQYF; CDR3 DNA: TGCGCCAGCAGTGACCCCGGGACAGGCTCCTACGAGCAGTACTTC
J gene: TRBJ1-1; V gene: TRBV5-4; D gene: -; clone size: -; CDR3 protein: CASSSNQGKDEAFF; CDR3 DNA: TGTGCCAGCAGCTCTAACCAGGGGAAAGATGAAGCTTTCTTT
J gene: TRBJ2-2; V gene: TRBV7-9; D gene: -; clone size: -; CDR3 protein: CASSPEGASGELFF; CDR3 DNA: TGTGCCAGCAGCCCGGAAGGGGCTAGCGGGGAGCTGTTTTTT
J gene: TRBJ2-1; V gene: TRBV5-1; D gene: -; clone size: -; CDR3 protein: CASSLLSGYYNEQFF; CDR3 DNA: TGCGCCAGCAGCTTGTTGTCAGGGTATTACAATGAGCAGTTCTTC
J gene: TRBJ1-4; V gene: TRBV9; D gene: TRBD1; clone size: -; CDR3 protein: CASSVGPDRLNEKLFF; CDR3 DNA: TGTGCCAGCAGCGTAGGACCGGACAGGCTTAATGAAAAACTGTTTTTT
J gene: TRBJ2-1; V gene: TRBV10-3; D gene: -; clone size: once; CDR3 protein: CAISASDEQFF; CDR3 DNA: TGTGCCATCAGTGCCTCTGATGAGCAGTTCTTC
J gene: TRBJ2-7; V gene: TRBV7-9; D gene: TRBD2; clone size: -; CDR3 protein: CASSLTSGNYEQYF; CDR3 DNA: TGTGCCAGCAGCTTGACTAGCGGGAACTACGAGCAGTACTTC
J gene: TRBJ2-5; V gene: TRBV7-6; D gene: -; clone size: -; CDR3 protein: CASSLEAGSTTQYF; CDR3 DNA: TGTGCCAGCAGCTTAGAAGCAGGGTCGACGACCCAGTACTTC
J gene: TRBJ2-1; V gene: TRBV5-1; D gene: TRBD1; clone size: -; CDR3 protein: CASSLGQGRVNEQFF; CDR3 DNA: TGCGCCAGCAGCTTGGGACAGGGCCGCGTGAATGAGCAGTTCTTC
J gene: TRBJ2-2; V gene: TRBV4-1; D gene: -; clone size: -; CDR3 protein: CASSQDHILEGVGELFF; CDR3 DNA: TGCGCCAGCAGCCAAGACCACATCCTAGAGGGAGTCGGGGAGCTGTTTTTT
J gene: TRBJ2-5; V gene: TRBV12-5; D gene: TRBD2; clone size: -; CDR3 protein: CASGSGRATFQETQYF; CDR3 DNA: TGTGCTAGTGGTAGCGGGAGGGCCACCTTCCAAGAGACCCAGTACTTC
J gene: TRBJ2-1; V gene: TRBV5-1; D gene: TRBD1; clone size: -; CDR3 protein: CASSSTGELYNEQFF; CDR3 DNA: TGCGCCAGCAGCTCCACAGGGGAGCTCTACAATGAGCAGTTCTTC
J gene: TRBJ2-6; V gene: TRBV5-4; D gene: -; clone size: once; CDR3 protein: CASSWGPSGANVLTF; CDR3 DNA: TGTGCCAGCAGCTGGGGACCCTCTGGGGCCAACGTCCTGACTTTC
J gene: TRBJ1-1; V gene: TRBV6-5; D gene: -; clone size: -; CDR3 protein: CASSSQGQRSQAFF; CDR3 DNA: TGTGCCAGCAGTTCGCAGGGGCAAAGAAGTCAAGCTTTCTTT
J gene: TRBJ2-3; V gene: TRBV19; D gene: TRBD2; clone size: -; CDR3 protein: CASSATSGFSDTQYF; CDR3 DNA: TGTGCCAGTAGTGCGACTAGCGGGTTTTCAGATACGCAGTATTTT
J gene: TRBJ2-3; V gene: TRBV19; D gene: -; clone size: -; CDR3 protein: CASSHGTDTQYF; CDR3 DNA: TGTGCCAGTAGTCACGGCACAGATACGCAGTATTTT
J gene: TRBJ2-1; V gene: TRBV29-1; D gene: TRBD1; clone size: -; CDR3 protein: CSVGGTGDRVEQFF; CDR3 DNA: TGCAGCGTTGGGGGGACAGGGGATCGAGTTGAGCAGTTCTTC
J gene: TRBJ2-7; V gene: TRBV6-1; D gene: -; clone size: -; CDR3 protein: CASIPTAPYEQYF; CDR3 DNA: TGTGCCAGCATTCCGACAGCCCCCTACGAGCAGTACTTC
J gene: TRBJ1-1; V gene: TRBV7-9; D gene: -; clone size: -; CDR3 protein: CASRVVHLNTEAFF; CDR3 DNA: TGTGCCAGCCGTGTCGTCCACCTGAACACTGAAGCTTTCTTT